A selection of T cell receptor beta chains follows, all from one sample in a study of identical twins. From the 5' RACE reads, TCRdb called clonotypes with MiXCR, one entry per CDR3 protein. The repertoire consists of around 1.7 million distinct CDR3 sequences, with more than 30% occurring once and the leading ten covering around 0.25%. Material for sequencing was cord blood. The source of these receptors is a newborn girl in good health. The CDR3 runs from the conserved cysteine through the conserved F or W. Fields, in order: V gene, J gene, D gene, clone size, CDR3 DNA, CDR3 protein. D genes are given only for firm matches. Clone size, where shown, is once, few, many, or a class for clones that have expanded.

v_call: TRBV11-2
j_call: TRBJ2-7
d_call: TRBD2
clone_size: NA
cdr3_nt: TGTGCCAGCAGCTTAGGCCCGATAAGCCGGGGGGCCTACGAGCAGTACTTC
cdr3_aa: CASSLGPISRGAYEQYF

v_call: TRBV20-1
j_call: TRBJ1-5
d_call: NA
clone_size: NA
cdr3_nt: TGCAGTGCTAGCACACACCGTAGCAATCAGCCCCAGCATTTT
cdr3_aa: CSASTHRSNQPQHF

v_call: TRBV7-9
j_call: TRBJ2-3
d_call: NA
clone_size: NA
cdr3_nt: TGTGCCAGCAGCCCCGCGGTAGCGGTCACAGATACGCAGTATTTT
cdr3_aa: CASSPAVAVTDTQYF

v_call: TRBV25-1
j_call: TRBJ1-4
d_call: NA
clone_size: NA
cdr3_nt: TGTGCCAGCAGCGAACCGGGCCGGTGGGATGAAAAACTGTTTTTT
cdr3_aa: CASSEPGRWDEKLFF

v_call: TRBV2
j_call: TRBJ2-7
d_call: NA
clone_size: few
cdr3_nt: TGTGCCAGCAGTGTAAGTCGGGAGTCGGGCTACGAGCAGTACTTC
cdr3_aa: CASSVSRESGYEQYF

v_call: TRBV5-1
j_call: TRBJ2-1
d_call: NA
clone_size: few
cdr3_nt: TGCGCCAGCAAGGGTGTGGTTGTAAATGAGCAGTTCTTC
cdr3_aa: CASKGVVVNEQFF

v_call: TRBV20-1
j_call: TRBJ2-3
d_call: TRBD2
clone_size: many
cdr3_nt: TGCAGTGCTGCGGGACTAGCGGGAGGTTCCCCAGATACGCAGTATTTT
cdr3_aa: CSAAGLAGGSPDTQYF

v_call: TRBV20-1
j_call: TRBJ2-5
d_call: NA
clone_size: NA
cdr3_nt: TGCAGTGCTAGAAGCTTCTCCTACAAGCAGTACTTC
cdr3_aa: CSARSFSYKQYF

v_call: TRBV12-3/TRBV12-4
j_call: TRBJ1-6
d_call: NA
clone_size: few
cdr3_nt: TGTGCCAGCAGTTGGCTTCGATCACCCCTCCACTTT
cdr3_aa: CASSWLRSPLHF

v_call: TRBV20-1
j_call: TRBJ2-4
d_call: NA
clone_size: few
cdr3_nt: TGCAGTGCTAGTGGCGGGGGCCGAGCCAAAAACATTCAGTACTTC
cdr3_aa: CSASGGGRAKNIQYF

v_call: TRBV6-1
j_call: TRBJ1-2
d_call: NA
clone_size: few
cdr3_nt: TGTGCCAGCAGTGAAATCTGGGGAAGCGTTAACTATGGCTACACCTTC
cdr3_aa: CASSEIWGSVNYGYTF

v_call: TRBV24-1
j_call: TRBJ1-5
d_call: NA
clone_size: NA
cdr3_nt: TGTGCCACCAGTGATTGGGCCCCCAATCAGCCCCAGCATTTT
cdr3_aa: CATSDWAPNQPQHF

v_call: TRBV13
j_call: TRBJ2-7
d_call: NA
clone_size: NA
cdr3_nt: TGTGCCAGCAGTTCGCCGGGACTGCAAAGCTCCTACGAGCAGTACTTC
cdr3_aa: CASSSPGLQSSYEQYF

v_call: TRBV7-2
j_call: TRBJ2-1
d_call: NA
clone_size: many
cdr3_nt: TGTGCCAGCAGCCGTACTAGCAGTGAGCAGTTCTTC
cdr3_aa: CASSRTSSEQFF

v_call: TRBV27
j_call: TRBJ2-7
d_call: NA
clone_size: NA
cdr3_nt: TGTGCCAGCAGTTTTGATAGGGCAAGCTCCTACGAGCAGTACTTC
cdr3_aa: CASSFDRASSYEQYF

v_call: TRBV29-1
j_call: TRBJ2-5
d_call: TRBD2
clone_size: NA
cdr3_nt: TGCAGCGCCGGGGCCACTCGTGGGAGGGCTGTTTACAATGAGCAGTACTTC
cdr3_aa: CSAGATRGRAVYNEQYF

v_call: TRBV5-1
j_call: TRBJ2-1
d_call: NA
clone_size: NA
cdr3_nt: TGCGCCAGCAGCTTAGGTAACGGCCCCTACAATGAGCAGTTCTTC
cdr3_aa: CASSLGNGPYNEQFF

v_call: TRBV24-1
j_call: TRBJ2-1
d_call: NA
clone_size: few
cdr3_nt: TGTGCCACCAGTGAGTCGGACTGGGATGAGCAGTTCTTC
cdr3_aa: CATSESDWDEQFF

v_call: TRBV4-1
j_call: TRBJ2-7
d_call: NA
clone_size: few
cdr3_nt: TGCGCCAGCAGCCAGAGTCCTAGCGTCGGTGGGTACGAGCAGTACTTC
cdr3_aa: CASSQSPSVGGYEQYF

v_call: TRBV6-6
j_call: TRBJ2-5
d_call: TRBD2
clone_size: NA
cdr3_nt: TGTGCCAGCAGTTACAGTGTGGCTAGCGGGCAAGAGACCCAGTACTTC
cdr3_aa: CASSYSVASGQETQYF

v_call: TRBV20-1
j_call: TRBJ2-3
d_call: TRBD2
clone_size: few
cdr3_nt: TGCAGTGCGAAACGGACTAGACTCACAGATACGCAGTATTTT
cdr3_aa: CSAKRTRLTDTQYF

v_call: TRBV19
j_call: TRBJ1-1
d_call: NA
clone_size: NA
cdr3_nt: TGTGCCAGTACCCCAGGGTGGAAGAACACTGAAGCTTTCTTT
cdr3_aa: CASTPGWKNTEAFF

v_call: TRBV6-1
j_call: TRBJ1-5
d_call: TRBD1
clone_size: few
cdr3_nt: TGTGCCAGCAGTGTCCCAGGGGGCAAGTATAGCAATCAGCCCCAGCATTTT
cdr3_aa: CASSVPGGKYSNQPQHF

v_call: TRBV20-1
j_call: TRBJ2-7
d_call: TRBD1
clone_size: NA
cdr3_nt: TGCAGTACTAGAGACCGGGACAGGGGTTTTTACGAGCAGTACTTC
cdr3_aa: CSTRDRDRGFYEQYF

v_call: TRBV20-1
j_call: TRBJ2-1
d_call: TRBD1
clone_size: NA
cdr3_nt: TGCAGTGCCCCAGGGGGTTGGGGAGACCCGTTGAACAATGAGCAGTTCTTC
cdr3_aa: CSAPGGWGDPLNNEQFF

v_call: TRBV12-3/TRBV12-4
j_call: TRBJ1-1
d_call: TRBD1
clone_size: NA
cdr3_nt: TGTGCCAGCAGCCCGAGGGGGACAGGGTGGGGAACTGAAGCTTTCTTT
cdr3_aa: CASSPRGTGWGTEAFF

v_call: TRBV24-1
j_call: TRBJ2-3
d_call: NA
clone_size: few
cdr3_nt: TGTGCCACCACACACCCCGATACGCAGTATTTT
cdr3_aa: CATTHPDTQYF

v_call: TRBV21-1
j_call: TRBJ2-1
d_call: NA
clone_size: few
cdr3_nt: TGTGCCAGCTTTACAGCGGGACACAATGAGCAGTTCTTC
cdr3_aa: CASFTAGHNEQFF

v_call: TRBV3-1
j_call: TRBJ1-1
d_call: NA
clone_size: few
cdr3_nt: TGTGCCAGCAGCCTAACCAGGGGAAGTGAAGCTTTCTTT
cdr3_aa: CASSLTRGSEAFF

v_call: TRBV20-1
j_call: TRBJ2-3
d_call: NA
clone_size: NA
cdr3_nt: TGCAGTGCCCCTGGACGGGATACGCAGTATTTT
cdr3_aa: CSAPGRDTQYF

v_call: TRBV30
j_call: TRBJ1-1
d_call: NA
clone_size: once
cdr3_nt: TGTGCCTGGAGTGATGAGGGAGGGAGGGCTTTCTTT
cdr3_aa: CAWSDEGGRAFF

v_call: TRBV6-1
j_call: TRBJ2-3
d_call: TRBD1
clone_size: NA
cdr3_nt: TGTGCCAGCAGTCGCCGGGACAGGGGAGATACGCAGTATTTT
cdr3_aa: CASSRRDRGDTQYF

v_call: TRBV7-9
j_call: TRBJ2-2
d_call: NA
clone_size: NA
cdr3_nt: TGTGCCAGCAGCTTATCCTCTTACGGGACTGACACCGGGGAGCTGTTTTTT
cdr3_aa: CASSLSSYGTDTGELFF

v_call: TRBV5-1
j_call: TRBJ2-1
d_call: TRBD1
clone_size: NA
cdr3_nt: TGCGCCAGCATGGTGACAGGGGGGTTTTACAATGAGCAGTTCTTC
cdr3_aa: CASMVTGGFYNEQFF

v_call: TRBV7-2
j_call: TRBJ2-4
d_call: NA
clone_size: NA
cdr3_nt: TGTGCCAGCAGCCTCCTGAAGGGGGGGGACATTCAGTACTTC
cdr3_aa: CASSLLKGGDIQYF

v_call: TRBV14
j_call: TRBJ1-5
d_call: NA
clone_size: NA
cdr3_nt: TGTGCCAGCAGCCCGGACAGAGTTTGGGGTCAGCCCCAGCATTTT
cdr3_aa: CASSPDRVWGQPQHF

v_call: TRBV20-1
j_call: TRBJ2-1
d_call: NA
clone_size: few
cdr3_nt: TGCAGTGCTACCCCGCTACATGCCGAAACTAATGAGCAGTTCTTC
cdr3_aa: CSATPLHAETNEQFF

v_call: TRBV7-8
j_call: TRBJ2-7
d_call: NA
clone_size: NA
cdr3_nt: TGTGCCAGCAGGGAACTTAGATGGGACACCTACGAGCAGTACTTC
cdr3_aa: CASRELRWDTYEQYF

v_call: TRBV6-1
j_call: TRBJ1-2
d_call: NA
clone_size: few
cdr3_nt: TGTGCCAGCGAAGACAGTCCTAACTATGGCTACACCTTC
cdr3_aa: CASEDSPNYGYTF

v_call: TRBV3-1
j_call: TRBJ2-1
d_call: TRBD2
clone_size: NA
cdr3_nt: TGTGCCAGCAGCCCCCTGGGACTAGCCTGGAATGAGCAGTTCTTC
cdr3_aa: CASSPLGLAWNEQFF

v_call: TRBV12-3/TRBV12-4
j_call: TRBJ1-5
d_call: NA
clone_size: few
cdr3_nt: TGTGCCAGCAGTTTTATAGACCGTAGCAATCAGCCCCAGCATTTT
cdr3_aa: CASSFIDRSNQPQHF

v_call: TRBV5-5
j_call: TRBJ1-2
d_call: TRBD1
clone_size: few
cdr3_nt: TGTGCCAGCAGCTTGTATACCGGGACAGCTTTTGGCTACACCTTC
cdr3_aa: CASSLYTGTAFGYTF

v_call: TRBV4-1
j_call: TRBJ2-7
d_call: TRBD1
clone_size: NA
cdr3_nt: TGCGCCAGCAGCAATAATCCCGGGACAGGTATACAAAATGAGCAGTACTTC
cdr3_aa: CASSNNPGTGIQNEQYF

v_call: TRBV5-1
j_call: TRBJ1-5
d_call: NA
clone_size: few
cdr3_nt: TGCGCCAGCAGCTTCCCATGCCGGTATAGCAATCAGCCCCAGCATTTT
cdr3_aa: CASSFPCRYSNQPQHF

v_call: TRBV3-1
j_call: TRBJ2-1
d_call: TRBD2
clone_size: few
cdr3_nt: TGTGCCAGCAGCCCCCCAAGACTAGCGCCCTCCTACAATGAGCAGTTCTTC
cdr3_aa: CASSPPRLAPSYNEQFF

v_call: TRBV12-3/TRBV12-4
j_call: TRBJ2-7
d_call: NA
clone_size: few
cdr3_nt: TGTGCCAGCAGTTTAAGGAGGGAAGGGACCTACGAGCAGTACTTC
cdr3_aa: CASSLRREGTYEQYF

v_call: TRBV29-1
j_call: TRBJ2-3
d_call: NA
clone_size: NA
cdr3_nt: TGCAGCGCGGGACCGGCCACAGATACACAGTATTTT
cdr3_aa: CSAGPATDTQYF

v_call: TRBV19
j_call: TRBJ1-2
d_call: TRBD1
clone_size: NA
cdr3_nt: TGTGCCAGTAGTATGGGACAGGGTGGCTATGGCTACACCTTC
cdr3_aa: CASSMGQGGYGYTF

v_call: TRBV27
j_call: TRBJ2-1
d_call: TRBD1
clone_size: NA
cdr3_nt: TGTGCCAGCAGTTCCACAGGGGTTGCTGGTGAGCAGTTCTTC
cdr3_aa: CASSSTGVAGEQFF

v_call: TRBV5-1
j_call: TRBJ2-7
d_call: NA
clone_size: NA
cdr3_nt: TGCGCCAGCAGCTCTGACAGGAGGGCCTACGAGCAGTACTTC
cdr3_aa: CASSSDRRAYEQYF

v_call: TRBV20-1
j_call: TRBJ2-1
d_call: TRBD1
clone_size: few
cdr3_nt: TGCAGTGCTAGACTCCGGGACAGGTACTCCTACAATGAGCAGTTCTTC
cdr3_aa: CSARLRDRYSYNEQFF